Shown below are 32 T cell receptor beta chains from a single sample sequenced in a study of radiotherapy plus CTLA-4 blockade in lung cancer. Data came from immunoSEQ multiplex PCR; TCRdb stores just in-frame clones and leaves some out. The sample lists more than 95,000 clones; roughly 74% were seen once. The source was peripheral blood, collected from a patient treated with radiotherapy plus ipilimumab. The receptors stem from a human donor with non-small cell lung cancer who had a partial response to radiotherapy plus ipilimumab. Some clones in this sample may be carry-over from other donors' samples.

Of note for this clone: The sample carries other DNA sequences with the same CDR3. The rearrangement uses TRBV29-1 and TRBJ1-1; D might be TRBD1 (5 bases). Looked up from germline, CDR1 is SQVTM and CDR2 is ANQGSEA. The CDR3 covers 13 residues. The V and J ends lost 6 bases and 3 bases respectively, with 14 bases between them. CDR3 DNA: TGCAGCGTCGCCGGGACGGGGGACACTGAAGCTTTCTTT. It is translated as CSVAGTGDTEAFF. The full variable domain, completed using reference TRBV29-1 and TRBJ1-1, is SAVISQKPSRDICQRGTSLTIQCQVDSQVTMMFWYRQQPGQSLTLIATANQGSEATYESGFVIDKFPISRPNLTFSTLTVSNMSPEDSSIYLCSVAGTGDTEAFFGQGTRLTVV.

The V and J genes are TRBV28 and TRBJ1-1, with no clear D. The CDR3 loop spans 14 amino acids. The germline V gene encodes CDR1 MDHEN and CDR2 SYDVKM. V lost 5 bases to trimming and J lost 4 bases, with 14 bases between them. The CDR3 nucleotides read TGTGCCAGCAGTCCTCCTACGCTCCGCACTGAAGCTTTCTTT. This sequence encodes CASSPPTLRTEAFF.

The V and J genes are TRBV28 and TRBJ2-7; no clear D gene. Germline values: CDR1 MDHEN, CDR2 SYDVKM. The CDR3 consists of 12 residues. Trimming left V 5 bases short and J 3 bases short, with 8 bases between. This chain's CDR3 is CASSLLSYEQYF. DNA for the CDR3: TGTGCCAGCAGTCTCCTCAGCTACGAGCAGTACTTC.

This rearrangement joins TRBV5-1 to TRBJ1-1; D may be TRBD1 (5 bases). CDR3 length: 14 residues. Germline loops: CDR1 SGHRS, CDR2 YFSETQ. The V gene lost 4 bases and the J gene lost 1 base, with 11 bases spanning the gap. The CDR3 loop reads CASSPWGSNTEAFF. The CDR3 DNA sequence: TGCGCCAGCAGCCCTTGGGGCTCGAACACTGAAGCTTTCTTT.

The CDR3 nucleotides read TGTGCCAGCAGCCGGGACTCACCAGGGAAACTGTTTTTT. Translated: CASSRDSPGKLFF. The V and J genes are TRBV2 and TRBJ1-4; a weak D match, TRBD1 (5 bases). Germline-derived CDR1 and CDR2 are SNHLY and FYNNEI. This CDR3 is built from 13 residues. Trimming shortened V by 6 bases and J by 11 bases, and 16 bases separated the two germline ends.

V usage is TRBV5-6 and J usage is TRBJ1-2; a possible D gene is TRBD1 (6 bases). Germline-derived CDR1 and CDR2 are SGHDT and YYEEEE. CDR3 size: 15 residues. The V end was cut by 4 bases, the J end by 0 bases, with 13 bases between. The CDR3 DNA sequence: TGTGCCAGCAGCGTGTACAGGGATACTAACTATGGCTACACCTTC. Translation: CASSVYRDTNYGYTF.

V and J are TRBV7-3 and TRBJ2-7, with D perhaps matching TRBD2 (6 bases). The germline V and J ends were trimmed by 2 bases and 4 bases, with 9 bases remaining between them. The length of the CDR3 is 13 residues. Germline lookup yields CDR1 SGHTA and CDR2 FQGTGA. CDR3 nucleotides: TGTGCCAGCAGCTTACAGGAGGGTTACGAGCAGTACTTC. Protein: CASSLQEGYEQYF.

V gene TRBV14 combines with J gene TRBJ2-7; 9 bases agree with TRBD2. This CDR3 region has 15 residues. Germline loops: CDR1 SGHDN, CDR2 FVKESK. The junction had 6 bases not matched to a gene; V was cut back by 4 bases and J by 2 bases. CDR3 sequence reads: CASSRNSGSPYEQYF. The CDR3 DNA is TGTGCCAGCAGCCGCAATAGCGGGAGTCCCTACGAGCAGTACTTC.

The chain combines TRBV9 with TRBJ2-5; TRBD1 agrees at 9 bases. TRBJ2-7 matches the DNA end more closely, so the J call is doubtful. Per germline, CDR1 SGDLS and CDR2 YYNGEE. This CDR3 is built from 16 residues. CDR3 residues: CASSGKPGQGSYEQYF. The CDR3 coding sequence is TGTGCCAGCAGCGGGAAACCGGGACAGGGCTCCTACGAGCAGTACTTC.

The chain joins TRBV7-2 to TRBJ2-7; a possible D gene is TRBD1 (6 bases). Trimming took 0 bases from V and 2 from J, leaving 8 bases between them. Germline V gene data show CDR1 as SGHTA and CDR2 as FQGNSA. The CDR3 covers 14 residues. The CDR3 nucleotides read TGTGCCAGCAGCTTAGCCCGGACAGCCTACGAGCAGTACTTC. Amino acids: CASSLARTAYEQYF.

V usage is TRBV7-9 and J usage is TRBJ2-3; D might be TRBD1 (5 bases). V was pared by 5 bases and J by 0 bases, with 9 bases between. Germline assignment: CDR1 SEHNR and CDR2 FQNEAQ (reference sequence). This CDR3 region has 14 residues. Here the CDR3 DNA reads TGTGCCAGCAGCCAAGACAGTAGCACAGATACGCAGTATTTT. Protein sequence: CASSQDSSTDTQYF.

The chain employs TRBV11-2 and TRBJ2-1; 7 bases align to TRBD2. This CDR3 has 15 amino acids. CDR1 and CDR2 from the germline V gene are SGHAT and FQNNGV. J gave up 5 bases and V 4 bases, and 8 bases lay outside the gene matches. CDR3 coding DNA: TGTGCCAGCAGCTCCCCCACCAGCGGGAACAATGAGCAGTTCTTC. This encodes CASSSPTSGNNEQFF.

This chain links TRBV9 with TRBJ1-1, with 9 bases fitting TRBD1. V shed 4 bases, J shed 5 bases, and the junction held 3 bases outside the gene matches. The CDR3 runs to 13 residues. Per germline, CDR1 SGDLS and CDR2 YYNGEE. The CDR3 DNA is TGTGCCAGCAGCCGGACAGGGGTTACTGAAGCTTTCTTT. Translating it yields CASSRTGVTEAFF.

The V call is TRBV6-1, the J call TRBJ2-1, with 9 nucleotides matching TRBD2. Trimming took 7 bases from V and 7 from J; bases not matched to a gene: 8. This CDR3 has 14 amino acids. The germline V gene has CDR1 MNHNS and CDR2 SASEGT. The CDR3 is CASISAGGLNEQFF. DNA of the CDR3: TGTGCCAGCATATCAGCGGGGGGTTTGAATGAGCAGTTCTTC.

V gene TRBV9 combines with J gene TRBJ1-1, with no clear D. The V gene lost 0 bases and the J gene lost 5 bases, with 8 bases spanning the gap. CDR3 length equals 13 residues. Germline CDR1 and CDR2: SGDLS and YYNGEE. In DNA, the CDR3 is TGTGCCAGCAGCGTAGAGGAGACGACTGAAGCTTTCTTT. It encodes CASSVEETTEAFF.

The chain carries TRBV6-6 and TRBJ2-7; the match to TRBD2 covers 7 bases. Germline V gene data show CDR1 as MNHNY and CDR2 as SVGAGI (reference sequence). CDR3 length equals 15 residues. After removal of 0 bases from V and 0 bases from J, the junction contained 2 bases not matched to a gene. This CDR3 reads CASSYSGGNSYEQYF. The CDR3 bases are TGTGCCAGCAGTTACTCGGGGGGGAACTCCTACGAGCAGTACTTC.

The rearrangement links TRBV7-6 to TRBJ2-5; TRBD2 aligns across 7 bases. V gave up 5 bases and J gave up 2 bases; unmatched junction bases: 14. CDR3 length: 17 amino acids. Germline assignment: CDR1 SGHVS and CDR2 FNYEAQ. CDR3 sequence (DNA): TGTGCCAGCAGCCGCCTCCCGCCAGGGAGGGATCAAGAGACCCAGTACTTC. Translated: CASSRLPPGRDQETQYF.

V usage is TRBV6-1 and J usage is TRBJ2-1; TRBD2 is a possible D gene (6 bases). The CDR3 is made up of 13 amino acids. The germline CDR1 and CDR2 sequences are MNHNS and SASEGT. V was pared by 5 bases and J by 7 bases, with 12 bases between. The CDR3 DNA is TGTGCCAGCAGTTCCGGGAGTAGGAATGAGCAGTTCTTC. This translates into CASSSGSRNEQFF.

The chain has TRBV6-1 and TRBJ2-7, with 9 bases that match TRBD2. The CDR3 loop spans 14 amino acids. Germline CDR1 MNHNS, CDR2 SASEGT. With V trimmed by 4 bases and J by 3 bases, 4 bases remained unmatched. CDR3 DNA sequence: TGTGCCAGCAGTGCGGTAGCGGGAGTCTACGAGCAGTACTTC. As protein: CASSAVAGVYEQYF.

In this sample, this clone turned up once. V usage is TRBV2 and J usage is TRBJ1-2; D unclear. Germline V gives CDR1 SNHLY, CDR2 FYNNEI. This CDR3 has 12 residues. Trimming cost V 6 bases and J 0 bases, with 5 bases left between them. The CDR3 coding sequence is TGTGCCAGCAGGGGCCCTAACTATGGCTACACCTTC. Translation: CASRGPNYGYTF.

This rearrangement joins TRBV9 to TRBJ2-1; 8 bases fit TRBD1. With V trimmed by 0 bases and J by 3 bases, 2 bases remained unmatched. CDR1 is SGDLS, CDR2 YYNGEE, per germline. The CDR3 is 15 amino acids. The CDR3 DNA reads as TGTGCCAGCAGCGTAGGGGGACAGGTCTACAATGAGCAGTTCTTC. Translating gives CASSVGGQVYNEQFF.

The chain employs TRBV15 and TRBJ2-3; D might be TRBD1 (6 bases). V was shortened by 0 bases and J by 0 bases, with 10 bases between the two germline ends. Germline assignment: CDR1 LNHNV and CDR2 YYDKDF (reference sequence). The CDR3 contains 16 residues. DNA for the CDR3: TGTGCCACCAGCAGAGAGGGGGCCATTAGCACAGATACGCAGTATTTT. Amino acid sequence: CATSREGAISTDTQYF.

The chain employs TRBV4-3 and TRBJ2-3; D gene unclear. The V end lost 0 bases, the J end lost 3 bases, and 7 bases lay between the germline ends. The germline CDR1 and CDR2 sequences are LGHNA and YSLEER. The CDR3 has 14 residues. The CDR3 sequence is CASSQEMTTDTQYF. The CDR3, as DNA: TGCGCCAGCAGCCAAGAGATGACAACAGATACGCAGTATTTT.

V usage is TRBV29-1 and J usage is TRBJ1-5; TRBD1 agrees at 7 bases. Trimming took 5 bases from V and 4 from J; bases not matched to a gene: 2. Germline V gene data show CDR1 as SQVTM and CDR2 as ANQGSEA. This CDR3 is built from 12 residues. The CDR3 DNA is TGCAGCGTTACGACAGGGAATCAGCCCCAGCATTTT. Encoded protein: CSVTTGNQPQHF.

The chain uses TRBV6-1 and TRBJ1-6; possibly TRBD1 for D (5 bases). The V end lost 7 bases, the J end lost 7 bases, and 14 bases lay between the germline ends. Germline V gene data show CDR1 as MNHNS and CDR2 as SASEGT. There are 14 residues in the CDR3. CDR3: CASTLDNYNSPLHF. CDR3 nucleotide sequence: TGTGCCAGCACCTTGGACAACTACAATTCACCCCTCCACTTT.

The chain recombines TRBV12-5 with TRBJ2-1; D is perhaps TRBD1 (6 bases). The CDR3 extends over 15 amino acids. The germline CDR1 and CDR2 sequences are LGHNT and FRNRAP. V shed 3 bases and J shed 2 bases, with 11 bases lying between them. The CDR3 here is CASGLGTGPYNEQFF. The CDR3 coding sequence is TGTGCTAGTGGTTTAGGAACAGGGCCCTACAATGAGCAGTTCTTC.

V and J are TRBV6-1 and TRBJ2-7, with 7 nucleotides matching TRBD1. This CDR3 region has 13 residues. The germline V gene encodes CDR1 MNHNS and CDR2 SASEGT. V gave up 8 bases and J gave up 4 bases; unmatched junction bases: 8. CDR3 sequence (DNA): TGTGCCAGCTCAAGACAGGGACCATACGAGCAGTACTTC. It specifies CASSRQGPYEQYF.

This clone was observed a handful of times. This chain connects TRBV9 to TRBJ2-2; D possibly corresponds to TRBD1 (6 bases). The CDR3 contains 16 residues. Germline V gives CDR1 SGDLS, CDR2 YYNGEE. V was pared by 4 bases and J by 1 base, with 14 bases between. CDR3 amino acids: CASSSAGDRNTGELFF. CDR3 in DNA: TGTGCCAGCAGCTCCGCAGGGGATCGGAACACCGGGGAGCTGTTTTTT.

This clone was picked up one time. This chain uses TRBV11-2 with TRBJ1-2; D ambiguous. The ends were cut back, 4 bases at V and 4 bases at J, with 7 bases in the middle. Germline V lookup: CDR1 SGHAT, CDR2 FQNNGV. The CDR3 sequence is 12 residues long. CDR3 nucleotide sequence: TGTGCCAGCAGCTCAAGCCCCTATGGCTACACCTTC. Translated, it gives CASSSSPYGYTF.

This chain connects TRBV11-2 to TRBJ2-1; 8 bases agree with TRBD1. CDR3 length: 15 residues. The germline V gene has CDR1 SGHAT and CDR2 FQNNGV. Trimming removed 5 bases from V and 7 bases from J; junction bases left unmatched: 10. CDR3 sequence reads: CASSPWQGARNEQFF. The CDR3 DNA follows: TGTGCCAGCAGCCCATGGCAGGGGGCAAGGAATGAGCAGTTCTTC.

The chain combines TRBV5-1 with TRBJ2-5; the D gene is possibly TRBD1 (6 bases). Germline assignment: CDR1 SGHRS and CDR2 YFSETQ. The CDR3 is 16 amino acids. Trimming left V 0 bases short and J 2 bases short, with 14 bases between. The CDR3 loop is CASSLGAGTTQETQYF. Written as DNA, the CDR3 is TGCGCCAGCAGCTTGGGGGCCGGGACAACTCAAGAGACCCAGTACTTC.

This clone was recorded a few times. The chain couples TRBV15 to TRBJ2-1; weak D call: TRBD1 (6 bases). The CDR3 is 15 amino acids. The germline V and J ends were trimmed by 5 bases and 2 bases, with 13 bases remaining between them. CDR1 LNHNV and CDR2 YYDKDF come from the germline V gene (reference sequence). CDR3 DNA sequence: TGTGCCACCAGCCGATGGCAGGGGACCTACAATGAGCAGTTCTTC. This encodes CATSRWQGTYNEQFF.